The rows below give T cell receptor beta chains drawn from one sample of a study of blood T cells in healthy people across ages. TCRdb re-analysed the 5' RACE reads in MiXCR, keeping a single row per CDR3 protein. This table has around 1.5 million distinct CDR3 sequences, 35% to 45% appearing once. The source material was blood. The receptors stem from a woman younger than 35 in good health. Each CDR3 is given with its conserved first and last residue. The order of the fields is J gene, clone size, V gene, D gene, CDR3 protein, CDR3 DNA. The D gene is left open where the match is weak. Expanded clones get a size class; other rows say once, few or many, or leave the size out.

>TRBJ1-1|few|TRBV7-6|.
CASSVPGRGEAFF
TGTGCCAGCAGTGTCCCGGGACGGGGTGAAGCTTTCTTT
>TRBJ2-7|many|TRBV20-1|.
CSATRSFQFYEQYF
TGCAGTGCTACCCGGTCGTTTCAGTTTTACGAGCAGTACTTC
>TRBJ1-1|.|TRBV20-1|TRBD1
CSARFTGGLEAFF
TGCAGTGCTAGATTTACAGGGGGACTTGAAGCTTTCTTT
>TRBJ1-5|.|TRBV27|.
CASRGLGSNQPQHF
TGTGCCAGCAGGGGACTGGGCAGCAATCAGCCCCAGCATTTT
>TRBJ1-2|.|TRBV5-1|TRBD1
CASRNRGDGYTF
TGCGCCAGCAGAAACAGGGGAGATGGCTACACCTTC
>TRBJ2-5|.|TRBV7-9|.
CASSLVGLIQETQYF
TGTGCCAGCAGCTTAGTAGGGCTGATTCAAGAGACCCAGTACTTC
>TRBJ2-7|.|TRBV20-1|TRBD2
CSAHSGGPYNEQYF
TGCAGTGCTCACAGCGGGGGGCCCTACAATGAGCAGTACTTC
>TRBJ2-7|few|TRBV20-1|.
CSATFAHEQYF
TGCAGTGCTACCTTTGCCCACGAGCAGTACTTC
>TRBJ2-7|few|TRBV4-1|.
CASSQERIDRSTYEQYF
TGCGCCAGCAGCCAAGAACGGATTGACAGGTCCACCTACGAGCAGTACTTC
>TRBJ2-7|.|TRBV10-2|TRBD1
CASSEPRGSHEQYF
TGCGCCAGCAGTGAGCCCAGGGGGTCCCACGAGCAGTACTTC
>TRBJ1-6|.|TRBV27|.
CAILRPTTPGLRNSPPHF
TGTGCCATCCTCCGACCGACTACTCCCGGGCTTAGAAATTCACCCCCCCACTTT
>TRBJ2-1|.|TRBV24-1|TRBD1
CTTSDPQGPYNEQFF
TGTACCACCAGTGACCCACAGGGGCCCTACAATGAGCAGTTCTTC
>TRBJ2-3|.|TRBV6-6|.
CASSSGIAREDPQYF
TGTGCCAGCAGTTCTGGAATAGCGCGAGAGGATCCGCAGTATTTT
>TRBJ2-7|.|TRBV10-3|TRBD1
CAISEDGTGGSQQYF
TGTGCCATCAGTGAGGACGGGACAGGGGGGTCCCAGCAGTACTTC
>TRBJ2-7|.|TRBV9|.
CASSSIPGYEQYF
TGTGCCAGCAGTTCTATACCAGGGTACGAGCAGTACTTC
>TRBJ2-7|.|TRBV20-1|TRBD2
CSAKDGLAGLRYEQYF
TGCAGTGCTAAAGATGGACTAGCGGGCCTCCGCTACGAGCAGTACTTC
>TRBJ1-1|.|TRBV7-3|.
CASSPSPGVTEAFF
TGTGCCAGCAGCCCCTCCCCAGGGGTCACTGAAGCTTTCTTT
>TRBJ2-1|.|TRBV4-1|.
CASSQRGAEGGEQFF
TGCGCCAGCAGCCAAAGGGGGGCGGAGGGCGGTGAGCAGTTCTTC
>TRBJ1-1|.|TRBV12-3/TRBV12-4|.
CASILTGAFF
TGTGCCAGCATCCTAACAGGGGCTTTCTTT
>TRBJ2-1|few|TRBV7-2|.
CASSLFTTRSTIYNEQFF
TGTGCCAGCAGCTTATTTACCACGCGGAGCACAATCTACAATGAGCAGTTCTTC
>TRBJ2-7|.|TRBV5-5|.
CASSFQDTSYEQYF
TGTGCCAGCAGCTTCCAAGATACCTCCTACGAGCAGTACTTC
>TRBJ1-1|.|TRBV10-3|.
CAIRAMNTEAFF
TGTGCCATCCGGGCCATGAACACTGAAGCTTTCTTT
>TRBJ2-1|.|TRBV15|.
CATRAPISYNEQFF
TGTGCCACCAGGGCCCCGATCTCCTACAATGAGCAGTTCTTC
>TRBJ2-1|.|TRBV28|TRBD2
CASSRELAGGNDNEQFF
TGTGCCAGCAGTCGAGAGCTAGCGGGAGGGAATGACAATGAGCAGTTCTTC
>TRBJ2-7|few|TRBV4-1|TRBD2
CASSQDTSGGAGEQYF
TGCGCCAGCAGCCAAGATACTAGCGGGGGGGCCGGCGAGCAGTACTTC